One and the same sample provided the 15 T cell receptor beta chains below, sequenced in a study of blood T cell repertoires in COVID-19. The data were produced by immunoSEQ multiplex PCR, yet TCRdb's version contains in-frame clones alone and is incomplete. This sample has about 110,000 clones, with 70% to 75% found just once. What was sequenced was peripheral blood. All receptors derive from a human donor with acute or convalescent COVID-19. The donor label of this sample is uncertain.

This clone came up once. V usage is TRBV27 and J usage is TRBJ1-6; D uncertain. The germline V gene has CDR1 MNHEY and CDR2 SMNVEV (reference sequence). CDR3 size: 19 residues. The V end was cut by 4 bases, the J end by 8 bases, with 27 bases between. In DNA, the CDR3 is TGTGCCAGCAGTTCGGGCCTGGGTGGTGCCAGTGAGAGGGATTCACCCCTCCACTTT. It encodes CASSSGLGGASERDSPLHF.

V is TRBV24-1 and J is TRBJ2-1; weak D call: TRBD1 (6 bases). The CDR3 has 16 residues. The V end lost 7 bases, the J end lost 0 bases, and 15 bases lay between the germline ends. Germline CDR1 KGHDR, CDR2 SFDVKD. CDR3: CATSKQGIDSYNEQFF. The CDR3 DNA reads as TGTGCCACCAGCAAACAGGGAATCGACTCCTACAATGAGCAGTTCTTC.

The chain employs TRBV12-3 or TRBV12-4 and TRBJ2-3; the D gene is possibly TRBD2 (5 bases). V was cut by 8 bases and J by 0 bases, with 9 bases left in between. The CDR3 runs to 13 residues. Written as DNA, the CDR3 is TGTGCCAGCCGACGGGGAAGCACAGATACGCAGTATTTT. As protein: CASRRGSTDTQYF.

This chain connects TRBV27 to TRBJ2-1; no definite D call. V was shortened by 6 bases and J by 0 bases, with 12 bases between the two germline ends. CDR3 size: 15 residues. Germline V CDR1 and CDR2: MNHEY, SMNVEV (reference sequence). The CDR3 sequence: CASSPGSSSYNEQFF. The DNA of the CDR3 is TGTGCCAGCAGCCCCGGGTCCAGCTCCTACAATGAGCAGTTCTTC.

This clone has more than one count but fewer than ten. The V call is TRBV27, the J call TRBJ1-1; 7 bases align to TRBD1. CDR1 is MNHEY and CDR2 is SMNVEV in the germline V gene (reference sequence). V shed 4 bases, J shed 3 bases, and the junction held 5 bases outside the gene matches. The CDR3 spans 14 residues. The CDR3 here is CASSYRQGDTEAFF. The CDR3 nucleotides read TGTGCCAGCAGTTACCGACAGGGTGACACTGAAGCTTTCTTT.

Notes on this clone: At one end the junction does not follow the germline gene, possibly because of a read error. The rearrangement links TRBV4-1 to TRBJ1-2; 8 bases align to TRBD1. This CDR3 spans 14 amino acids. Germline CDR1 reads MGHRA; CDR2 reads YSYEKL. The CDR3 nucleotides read TGCGCCAGCAGCGAAGACAGGGGAAACTATGGCTACACCTTC. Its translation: CASSEDRGNYGYTF.

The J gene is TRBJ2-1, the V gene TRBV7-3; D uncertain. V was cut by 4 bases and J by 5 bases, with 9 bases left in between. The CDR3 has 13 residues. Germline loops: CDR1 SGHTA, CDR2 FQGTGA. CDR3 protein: CASSSFSDNEQFF. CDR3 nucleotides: TGTGCCAGCAGCTCCTTCTCGGACAATGAGCAGTTCTTC.

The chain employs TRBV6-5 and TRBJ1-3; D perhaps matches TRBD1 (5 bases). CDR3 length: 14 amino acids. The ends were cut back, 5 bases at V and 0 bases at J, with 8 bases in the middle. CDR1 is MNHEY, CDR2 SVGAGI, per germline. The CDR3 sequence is CASSRQSSGNTIYF. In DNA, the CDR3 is TGTGCCAGCAGTCGACAGAGCTCTGGAAACACCATATATTTT.

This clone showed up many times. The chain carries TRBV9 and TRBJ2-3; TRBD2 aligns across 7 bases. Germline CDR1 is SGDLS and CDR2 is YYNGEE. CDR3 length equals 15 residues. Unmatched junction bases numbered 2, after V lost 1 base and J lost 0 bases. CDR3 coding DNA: TGTGCCAGCAGCGTAAGGCGGGGGAGCACAGATACGCAGTATTTT. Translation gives CASSVRRGSTDTQYF.

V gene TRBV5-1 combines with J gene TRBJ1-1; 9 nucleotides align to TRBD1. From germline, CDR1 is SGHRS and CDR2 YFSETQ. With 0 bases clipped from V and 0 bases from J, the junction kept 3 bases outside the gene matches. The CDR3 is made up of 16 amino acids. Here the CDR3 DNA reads TGCGCCAGCAGCTTGGGAACAGGGGGCGTGAACACTGAAGCTTTCTTT. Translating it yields CASSLGTGGVNTEAFF. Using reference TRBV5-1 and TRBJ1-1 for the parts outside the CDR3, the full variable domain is KAGVTQTPRYLIKTRGQQVTLSCSPISGHRSVSWYQQTPGQGLQFLFEYFSETQRNKGNFPGRFSGRQFSNSRSEMNVSTLELGDSALYLCASSLGTGGVNTEAFFGQGTRLTVV.

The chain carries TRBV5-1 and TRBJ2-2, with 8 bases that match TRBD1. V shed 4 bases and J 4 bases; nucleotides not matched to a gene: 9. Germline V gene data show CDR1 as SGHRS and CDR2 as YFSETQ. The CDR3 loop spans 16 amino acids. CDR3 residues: CASSQGQGGRTGELFF. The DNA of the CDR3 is TGCGCCAGCAGCCAAGGACAGGGTGGACGCACCGGGGAGCTGTTTTTT.

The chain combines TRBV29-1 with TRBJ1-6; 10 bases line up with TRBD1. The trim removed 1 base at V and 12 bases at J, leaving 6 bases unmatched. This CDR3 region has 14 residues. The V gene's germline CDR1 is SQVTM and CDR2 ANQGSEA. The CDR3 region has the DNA TGCAGCGTTGAAGTTGGGACAGGGGTTAGACCCCTCCACTTT. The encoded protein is CSVEVGTGVRPLHF.

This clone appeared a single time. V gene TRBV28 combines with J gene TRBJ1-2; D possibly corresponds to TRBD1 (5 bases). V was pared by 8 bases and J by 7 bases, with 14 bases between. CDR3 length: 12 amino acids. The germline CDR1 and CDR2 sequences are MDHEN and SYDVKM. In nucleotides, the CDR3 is TGTGCCAGCCTCGAACCGGGGGGTGGCTACACCTTC. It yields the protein CASLEPGGGYTF.

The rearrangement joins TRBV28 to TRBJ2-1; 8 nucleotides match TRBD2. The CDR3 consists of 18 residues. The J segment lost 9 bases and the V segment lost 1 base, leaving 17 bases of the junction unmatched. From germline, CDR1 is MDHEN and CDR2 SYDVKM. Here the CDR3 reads CASSLFLPKGLAVAEQFF. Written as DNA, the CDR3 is TGTGCCAGCAGTTTATTTCTCCCAAAAGGACTAGCCGTCGCTGAGCAGTTCTTC.

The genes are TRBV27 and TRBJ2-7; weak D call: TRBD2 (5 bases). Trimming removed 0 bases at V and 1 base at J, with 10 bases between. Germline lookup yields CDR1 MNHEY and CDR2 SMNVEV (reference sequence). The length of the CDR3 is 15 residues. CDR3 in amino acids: CASSLSGRRSYEQYF. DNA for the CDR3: TGTGCCAGCAGTTTATCTGGACGGAGGTCCTACGAGCAGTACTTC.